The T cell receptor (beta chain) described here comes from a study of blood T cell repertoires in COVID-19. About the research overall: Spain, Italy and the United States supplied samples that represented acute and convalescent COVID-19. T cells, B-cell-depleted T cells, or PBMCs provided the cDNA or gDNA that served as material.

The repertoire was sequenced with immunoSEQ multiplex PCR; TCRdb's copy has only in-frame clones and lacks some. The table has about 260,000 clones, less than 90% seen once. The CDR3 totals 17 residues. Germline CDR1 and CDR2: SQVTM and ANQGSEA. V gave up 0 bases and J gave up 0 bases, with 14 bases separating them. This clonotype was obtained from a man in his fifties or sixties with acute or convalescent COVID-19. The gene calls are TRBV29-1 and TRBJ2-2; perhaps TRBD1 as D (5 bases). Sequenced input: peripheral blood. CDR3 in DNA: TGCAGCGTTGAAGATAATCAACAGGCAGCGAACACCGGGGAGCTGTTTTTT. Translation gives CSVEDNQQAANTGELFF.